One and the same sample provided the 3 T cell receptor beta chains below, sequenced in a study of shared clonotypes between healthy human individuals. Generated by immunoSEQ multiplex PCR, the TCRdb table keeps only in-frame clones and is missing some. The table has 2 million to 2.5 million clones, about 94% seen once. The material sequenced was naive CD4+ T cells sorted from blood. Subset denoted: CD45RA+ positively selected. Receptors originate from a man younger than 30 in good health.

The J gene is TRBJ2-2, the V gene TRBV30, with TRBD1 as a possible D gene (5 bases). In germline, CDR1 is GTSNPN, CDR2 SVGIG (reference sequence). The CDR3 has 15 residues. The V and J ends lost 2 bases and 1 base respectively, with 11 bases between them. CDR3 DNA sequence: TGTGCCTGGAGTTCTCGGACACGGAACACCGGGGAGCTGTTTTTT. Amino acids: CAWSSRTRNTGELFF.

The rearrangement links TRBV2 to TRBJ2-5; 14 bases are shared with TRBD2. V lost 5 bases, J lost 4 bases, and 9 bases stayed unmatched. This CDR3 has 17 residues. Germline V CDR1 and CDR2: SNHLY, FYNNEI. DNA of the CDR3: TGTGCCAGCAGTCCCCCGACTAGCGGGGGGGCAGGAGAGACCCAGTACTTC. It encodes CASSPPTSGGAGETQYF.

The count of this clone is one. V gene TRBV30 combines with J gene TRBJ1-3, with a weak D call TRBD1 (6 bases). From germline, CDR1 is GTSNPN and CDR2 SVGIG (reference sequence). The CDR3 length is 14 residues. V was clipped by 5 bases and J by 3 bases, with 14 bases between them. The CDR3 sequence: CAWAHWDNGNTIYF. CDR3 bases: TGTGCCTGGGCCCACTGGGACAATGGAAACACCATATATTTT.